Listed here is a single T cell receptor (beta chain). The target antigen is unknown. Per individual, the PBMC samples numbered at least one pre-ART and at least two post-ART. The data derive from a study of long-term antiretroviral therapy in people with HIV. Study-level findings and limits: Even long-term ART left TRB diversity below transplant donor controls, despite gains. Clones showing expansion before ART dominated the repertoire at all time points.

The ends were cut back, 0 bases at V and 7 bases at J, with 15 bases in the middle. CDR3 length equals 15 residues. The germline V gene has CDR1 MGHRA and CDR2 YSYEKL. immunoSEQ v3.0 was run at survey level. Target depth was roughly 35,000-55,000 T-cell genomes per sample. Produced via immunoSEQ multiplex PCR; TCRdb's table is partial and in-frame only. Of around 16,000 clones listed, approximately 94% are singletons. The sample consisted of unsorted PBMCs, taken nearly 6.5 years after starting antiretroviral therapy. The sequence was obtained from a woman in her forties or fifties with HIV. The chain links TRBV4-1 to TRBJ1-2, with a weak D call TRBD1 (6 bases). The CDR3 protein is CASSQESSRGPGYTF. The CDR3 nucleotides read TGCGCCAGCAGCCAAGAATCGTCCAGGGGCCCTGGCTACACCTTC.